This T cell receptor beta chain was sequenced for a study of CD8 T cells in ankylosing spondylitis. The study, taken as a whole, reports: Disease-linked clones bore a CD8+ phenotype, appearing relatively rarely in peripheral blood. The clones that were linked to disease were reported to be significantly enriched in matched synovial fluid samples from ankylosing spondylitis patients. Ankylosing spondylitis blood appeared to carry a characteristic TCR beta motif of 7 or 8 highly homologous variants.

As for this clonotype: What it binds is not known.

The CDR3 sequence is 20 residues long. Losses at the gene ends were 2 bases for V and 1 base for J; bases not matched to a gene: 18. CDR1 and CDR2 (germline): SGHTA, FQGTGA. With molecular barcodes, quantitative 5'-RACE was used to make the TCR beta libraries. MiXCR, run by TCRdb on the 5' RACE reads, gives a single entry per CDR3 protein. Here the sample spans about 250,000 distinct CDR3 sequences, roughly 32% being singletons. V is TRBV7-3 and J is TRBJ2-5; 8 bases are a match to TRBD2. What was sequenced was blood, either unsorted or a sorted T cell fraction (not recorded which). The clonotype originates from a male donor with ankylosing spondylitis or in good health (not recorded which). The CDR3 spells CASSLCDGGQAGGFQETQYF. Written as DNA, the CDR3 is TGTGCCAGCAGCTTATGTGACGGTGGGCAGGCGGGGGGATTCCAAGAGACCCAGTACTTC.